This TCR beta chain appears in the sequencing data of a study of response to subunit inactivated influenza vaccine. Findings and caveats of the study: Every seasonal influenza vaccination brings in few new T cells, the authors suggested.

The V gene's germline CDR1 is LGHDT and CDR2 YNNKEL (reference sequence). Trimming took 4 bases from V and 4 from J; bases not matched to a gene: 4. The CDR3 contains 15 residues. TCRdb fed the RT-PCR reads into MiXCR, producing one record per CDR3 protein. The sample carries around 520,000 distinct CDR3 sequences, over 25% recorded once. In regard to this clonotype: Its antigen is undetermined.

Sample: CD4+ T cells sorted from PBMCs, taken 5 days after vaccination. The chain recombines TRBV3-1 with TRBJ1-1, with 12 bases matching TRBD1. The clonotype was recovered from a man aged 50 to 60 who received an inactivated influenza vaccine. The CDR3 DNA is TGTGCCAGCAGCCCTGGGACAGGGGGCTTCACTGAAGCTTTCTTT. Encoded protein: CASSPGTGGFTEAFF.